Reported below is one T cell receptor beta chain. Source study methods: Amplification of reference gene primers provided the estimated nucleated cell counts. Only in-frame clones appear in the TCRdb table, and some are missing; sequencing was by immunoSEQ multiplex PCR. V and J calls plus clone size are reproduced from that table; the DNA served to infer D and trimming. The sample records some 120,000 clones, 85% to 90% being singletons. Germline CDR1 reads SGHVS; CDR2 reads FNYEAQ. V lost 5 bases to trimming and J lost 11 bases, with 15 bases between them. This CDR3 has 12 amino acids. This sample is drawn from a study of blood T cell repertoires in COVID-19. Study as a whole: COVID-19 samples from acute and convalescent phases originated in the United States, Italy and Spain. PBMCs, B-cell-depleted T cells, or T cells provided the cDNA or gDNA that made up the material.

This TCR came from a man in his 70s with active or convalescent COVID-19. The sample consisted of peripheral blood. The chain has TRBV7-6 and TRBJ2-5; D is ambiguous. The CDR3 bases are TGTGCCAGCAGCGGCCGAAACAGCCGACAGTACTTC. It is translated as CASSGRNSRQYF.